This entry lists 24 T cell receptor beta chains sequenced from one sample in a study of cytomegalovirus exposure and HLA in healthy donors. In the PCR, 60 Vbeta and 13 Jbeta primers were used. Assay: immunoSEQ multiplex PCR; the TCRdb copy retains only in-frame clones and omits some. The sample lists nearly 110,000 clones, around 72% occurring once. The sequenced sample consisted of PBMCs. The receptors stem from a woman between 40 and 50 years old in good health and CMV-seropositive.

The chain combines TRBV4-1 with TRBJ1-1; D is perhaps TRBD1 (6 bases). V dropped 0 bases and J dropped 2 bases, with 13 bases sitting between them. CDR3 size: 16 residues. Germline V lookup: CDR1 MGHRA, CDR2 YSYEKL. The CDR3 DNA reads TGCGCCAGCAGCCAAGATGGGGGGGGCAGAAACACTGAAGCTTTCTTT. Protein product: CASSQDGGGRNTEAFF.

The V and J genes are TRBV30 and TRBJ1-2; 8 nucleotides agree with TRBD1. This CDR3 region has 13 residues. Germline CDR1 GTSNPN, CDR2 SVGIG (reference sequence). J was trimmed by 5 bases and V by 2 bases; bases with no gene match: 4. CDR3 residues: CAWSSGGAYGYTF. The CDR3 DNA reads as TGTGCCTGGAGTTCAGGGGGCGCTTATGGCTACACCTTC. The variable domain in full, completed from reference TRBV30 and TRBJ1-2, reads SQTIHQWPATLVQPVGSPLSLECTVEGTSNPNLYWYRQAAGRGLQLLFYSVGIGQISSEVPQNLSASRPQDRQFILSSKKLLLSDSGFYLCAWSSGGAYGYTFGSGTRLTVV.

The chain is built from TRBV5-8 and TRBJ1-2; the match to TRBD1 covers 9 bases. There are 16 residues in the CDR3. CDR1 is SGHTS, CDR2 YDEGEE, per germline. The ends lost 1 base at V and 1 base at J; junction bases unmatched: 5. CDR3 in DNA: TGTGCCAGCAGCTTGAGCACAGGGGGCCTTAACTATGGCTACACCTTC. The encoded protein is CASSLSTGGLNYGYTF.

The chain is built from TRBV4-1 and TRBJ2-7; 8 bases agree with TRBD2. This CDR3 has 18 residues. The germline V gene has CDR1 MGHRA and CDR2 YSYEKL. V gave up 3 bases and J gave up 0 bases; unmatched junction bases: 13. CDR3 sequence: CASSQGVRAGGLSYEQYF. The DNA of the CDR3 is TGCGCCAGCAGCCAGGGGGTCAGGGCGGGGGGTCTCTCCTACGAGCAGTACTTC.

J is TRBJ2-5 and V is TRBV29-1, with a weak D call TRBD2 (7 bases). The CDR3 runs to 14 residues. Germline V CDR1 and CDR2: SQVTM, ANQGSEA. V lost 7 bases, J lost 7 bases, and 22 bases lay in between. CDR3 nucleotides: TGCAGCGCAGACATCGGGGGGCCTCTACGGACCCAGTACTTC. The encoded protein is CSADIGGPLRTQYF.

V usage is TRBV2 and J usage is TRBJ2-4; D possibly corresponds to TRBD1 (6 bases). This CDR3 has 13 residues. Germline CDR1 is SNHLY and CDR2 is FYNNEI. The V and J ends lost 6 bases and 10 bases respectively, with 16 bases between them. CDR3 in DNA: TGTGCCAGCAGCCCTGGGACACTTTCGATTCAGTACTTC. Residues: CASSPGTLSIQYF.

The rearrangement uses TRBV5-4 and TRBJ2-1; 7 bases match TRBD1. CDR1 and CDR2 from the germline V gene are SGHNT and YYREEE (reference sequence). This CDR3 has 13 amino acids. V was clipped by 3 bases and J by 6 bases; unmatched bases: 3. The CDR3 protein is CASSYDRANEQFF. The CDR3 DNA sequence: TGTGCCAGCAGCTATGACAGGGCCAATGAGCAGTTCTTC.

The rearrangement uses TRBV29-1 and TRBJ1-1; D ambiguous. Germline V gene data show CDR1 as SQVTM and CDR2 as ANQGSEA. There are 11 residues in the CDR3. The V end was cut by 7 bases, the J end by 7 bases, with 13 bases between. Here the CDR3 reads CSGATDDEAFF. The CDR3 DNA is TGCAGCGGTGCCACAGATGATGAAGCTTTCTTT.

This chain links TRBV7-2 with TRBJ1-1; 10 bases fit TRBD1. Germline V lookup: CDR1 SGHTA, CDR2 FQGNSA. There are 14 residues in the CDR3. After removal of 4 bases from V and 5 bases from J, the junction contained 4 bases not matched to a gene. The CDR3, as DNA: TGTGCCAGCAGCTCCAGACAGGGGGCAACTGAAGCTTTCTTT. Its protein product is CASSSRQGATEAFF.

The V call is TRBV5-4, the J call TRBJ1-2; 10 bases align to TRBD1. This CDR3 comprises 15 residues. CDR1 is SGHNT, CDR2 YYREEE, per germline (reference sequence). J was trimmed by 6 bases and V by 0 bases; bases with no gene match: 5. The CDR3 loop is CASSLGGQGMNGYTF. The CDR3 DNA sequence: TGTGCCAGCAGCTTGGGGGGACAGGGGATGAATGGCTACACCTTC.

This clone has just one count. V is TRBV29-1 and J is TRBJ1-1; 7 positions match TRBD1. The CDR3 loop spans 13 amino acids. Germline-derived CDR1 and CDR2 are SQVTM and ANQGSEA. The CDR3 is CSGQTGRNTEAFF. The CDR3 coding sequence is TGCAGTGGCCAGACAGGGAGGAACACTGAAGCTTTCTTT.

The chain uses TRBV6-5 and TRBJ1-1; 8 positions agree with TRBD1. The CDR3 loop spans 12 amino acids. Trimming removed 6 bases from V and 11 bases from J; junction bases left unmatched: 8. Germline loops: CDR1 MNHEY, CDR2 SVGAGI. CDR3 sequence: CASSMTGDLAFF. CDR3 nucleotides: TGTGCCAGCAGCATGACAGGGGACTTGGCTTTCTTT.

The V call is TRBV30, the J call TRBJ1-5; 8 nucleotides agree with TRBD1. Germline assignment: CDR1 GTSNPN and CDR2 SVGIG (reference sequence). Trimming removed 3 bases from V and 8 bases from J; junction bases left unmatched: 9. The CDR3 length is 14 residues. CDR3 in amino acids: CAWSRTGNAEPQHF. The CDR3 DNA is TGTGCCTGGAGCCGGACAGGGAACGCGGAGCCCCAGCATTTT.

The CDR3 region has the DNA TGCGCCAGCAGCTTCGGAGAAAGTACAGGGCTCGAGAAAGCTTTCTTT. Amino acids: CASSFGESTGLEKAFF. The genes are TRBV5-1 and TRBJ1-1, with D possibly being TRBD1 (6 bases). Germline-derived CDR1 and CDR2 are SGHRS and YFSETQ. Trimming stripped 2 bases from V and 9 bases from J, with 23 bases between. The CDR3 sequence is 16 residues long.

This rearrangement joins TRBV7-2 to TRBJ1-1, with TRBD1 as a possible D gene (6 bases). V dropped 5 bases and J dropped 0 bases, with 13 bases sitting between them. The CDR3 is 15 residues long. Germline CDR1 reads SGHTA; CDR2 reads FQGNSA. The CDR3 sequence: CASSPGGLMNTEAFF. DNA for the CDR3: TGTGCCAGCAGCCCGGGGGGCCTCATGAACACTGAAGCTTTCTTT. Supplemented by reference TRBV7-2 and TRBJ1-1, the full variable domain reads GAGVSQSPSNKVTEKGKDVELRCDPISGHTALYWYRQSLGQGLEFLIYFQGNSAPDKSGLPSDRFSAERTGGSVSTLTIQRTQQEDSAVYLCASSPGGLMNTEAFFGQGTRLTVV.

The CDR3 DNA reads as TGTGCCAGCAGCCAAGTCGGGGGTACAGATACGCAGTATTTT. Its protein product is CASSQVGGTDTQYF. V is TRBV4-2 and J is TRBJ2-3, with D tentatively TRBD2 (6 bases). The CDR3 spans 14 residues. Trimming stripped 1 base from V and 3 bases from J, with 8 bases between. The germline V gene encodes CDR1 LGHNA and CDR2 YNFKEQ.

The chain links TRBV11-2 to TRBJ1-3; maybe TRBD1 (5 bases). Germline V gene lookup returns CDR1 SGHAT and CDR2 FQNNGV. This CDR3 contains 16 residues. Trimming stripped 5 bases from V and 0 bases from J, with 14 bases between. For the CDR3, the DNA is TGTGCCAGCAGCCTTATAGGGGCCGACTCTGGAAACACCATATATTTT. It is translated as CASSLIGADSGNTIYF.

The chain is built from TRBV5-1 and TRBJ2-1; TRBD1 matches 8 bases. Germline V gene data show CDR1 as SGHRS and CDR2 as YFSETQ. The ends lost 5 bases at V and 9 bases at J; junction bases unmatched: 13. The CDR3 runs to 15 residues. In DNA, the CDR3 is TGCGCCAGCAGTCGACAGGGGCAGAGGGTTAGTGAGCAGTTCTTC. Translated: CASSRQGQRVSEQFF.

This chain connects TRBV7-9 to TRBJ1-1; D remains unclear. The V end was cut by 4 bases, the J end by 0 bases, with 15 bases between. Germline loops: CDR1 SEHNR, CDR2 FQNEAQ (reference sequence). This CDR3 is built from 16 residues. CDR3 nucleotide sequence: TGTGCCAGCAGCTCGTCCATGTGGGCCTTGAACACTGAAGCTTTCTTT. This encodes CASSSSMWALNTEAFF.

The chain links TRBV11-3 to TRBJ2-5; possible D gene TRBD2, 6 bases. The DNA matches TRBJ2-7 better at its end, which makes the J call doubtful. The germline gives CDR1 SGHNT, CDR2 YENEEA. The CDR3 has 17 amino acids. The CDR3 loop reads CASSPGAGGEFSYEQYF. For the CDR3, the DNA is TGTGCCAGCAGCCCGGGAGCGGGCGGGGAATTCTCCTACGAGCAGTACTTC.

This chain uses TRBV9 with TRBJ2-2; possibly TRBD1 for D (8 bases). CDR1 SGDLS and CDR2 YYNGEE come from the germline V gene. Trimming cost V 0 bases and J 6 bases, with 18 bases left between them. The CDR3 extends over 17 amino acids. The chain's CDR3 is CASSVAPSQGGSGELFF. The CDR3 bases are TGTGCCAGCAGCGTAGCCCCCTCACAGGGGGGGTCCGGGGAGCTGTTTTTT.

The chain uses TRBV19 and TRBJ2-1, with TRBD1 matching 11 bases. CDR1 LNHDA and CDR2 SQIVND come from the germline V gene (reference sequence). The V gene end was trimmed by 4 bases and the J gene end by 3 bases; junction bases not matched to a gene: 5. This CDR3 is 16 amino acids long. As DNA, the CDR3 is TGTGCCAGTAGTAAAGGGGACAGGGGGTACTACAATGAGCAGTTCTTC. This sequence encodes CASSKGDRGYYNEQFF.

The chain recombines TRBV5-1 with TRBJ1-1; 7 nucleotides line up with TRBD1. The CDR3 spans 15 residues. Germline trimming cut 0 bases from V and 3 bases from J; bases unmatched to any gene: 5. Germline values: CDR1 SGHRS, CDR2 YFSETQ. For the CDR3, the DNA is TGCGCCAGCAGCTTGGACGGCAGGGGGGACACTGAAGCTTTCTTT. Its protein is CASSLDGRGDTEAFF.

The chain has TRBV6-1 and TRBJ2-1; D call uncertain. Germline V gives CDR1 MNHNS, CDR2 SASEGT. This CDR3 is 16 amino acids long. Trimming removed 3 bases from V and 1 base from J, with 13 bases in between. CDR3 sequence: CASSEAPEWSYNEQFF. The CDR3 DNA is TGTGCCAGCAGTGAGGCCCCCGAATGGTCCTACAATGAGCAGTTCTTC.